Presented here are 4 T cell receptor beta chains from one specimen sequenced in a study of naive and memory T cell subsets. Study-wide results and limits: Especially in CD8 cells, naive repertoires contained a few larger clonotypes, possibly CD45RA-re-expressing memory cells.

The beta constant-region primer was an equimolar mix of two oligonucleotides covering TRBC1 and TRBC2. Nested alpha and beta constant-region primers with the SP2 primer drove four PCR rounds on ligated cDNA. Each CDR3 protein gets one entry after TCRdb re-called the UMI-ligation and nested PCR reads with MiXCR. The table lists approximately 140,000 distinct CDR3 sequences, about 20% of them singletons, with 0.11% in the top ten. Which antigens these TCRs recognize remains unknown. The sample consisted of naive CD4+ T cells from blood. The receptors shown here come from a human donor in good health.

This clonotype was detected a few times. V gene TRBV7-9 combines with J gene TRBJ2-7, with 7 nucleotides matching TRBD2. Trimming removed 5 bases from V and 2 bases from J; junction bases left unmatched: 15. The CDR3 is 17 residues long. Looked up from germline, CDR1 is SEHNR and CDR2 is FQNEAQ (reference sequence). This chain's CDR3 is CASSLRIGLAATYEQYF. Written as DNA, the CDR3 is TGTGCCAGCAGCCTCCGTATTGGGCTAGCGGCGACCTACGAGCAGTACTTC.

The chain uses TRBV5-4 and TRBJ1-1; D is ambiguous. V lost 1 base and J 0 bases, leaving 7 bases between the germline ends. The CDR3 sequence is 14 residues long. Per the germline V gene, CDR1 is SGHNT and CDR2 is YYREEE (reference sequence). Here the CDR3 reads CASSLKGLNTEAFF. The CDR3 nucleotides are TGTGCCAGCAGCTTGAAGGGATTGAACACTGAAGCTTTCTTT.

The chain joins TRBV7-2 to TRBJ1-5; a possible D gene is TRBD1 (5 bases). Trimming pared 7 bases from V and 6 bases from J, leaving 13 bases between. Germline V gene data show CDR1 as SGHTA and CDR2 as FQGNSA. CDR3 length: 13 amino acids. CDR3 protein: CASTLMRGQPQHF. CDR3 sequence (DNA): TGTGCCAGCACCCTCATGAGGGGTCAGCCCCAGCATTTT.

This clonotype was seen a handful of times. The chain couples TRBV10-2 to TRBJ1-6; no definite D call. Germline V gives CDR1 WSHSY, CDR2 SAAADI. The length of the CDR3 is 15 residues. V was trimmed by 8 bases and J by 0 bases, leaving 11 bases between them. Written as DNA, the CDR3 is TGCGCCAGCGGCCAAAGGAGCTCCTATAATTCACCCCTCCACTTT. It codes for CASGQRSSYNSPLHF.